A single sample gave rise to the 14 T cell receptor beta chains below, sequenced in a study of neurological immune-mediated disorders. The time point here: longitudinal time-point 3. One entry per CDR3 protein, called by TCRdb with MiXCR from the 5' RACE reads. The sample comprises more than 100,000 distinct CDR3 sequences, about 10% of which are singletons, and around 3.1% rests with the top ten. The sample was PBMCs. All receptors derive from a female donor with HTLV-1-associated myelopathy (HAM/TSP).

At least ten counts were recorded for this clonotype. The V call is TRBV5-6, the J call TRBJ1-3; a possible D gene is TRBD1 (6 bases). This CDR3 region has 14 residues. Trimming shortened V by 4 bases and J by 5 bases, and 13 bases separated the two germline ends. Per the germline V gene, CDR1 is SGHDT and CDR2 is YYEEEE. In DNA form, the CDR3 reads TGTGCCAGCAGCCCCACCGGGGGGCGAAACACCATATATTTT. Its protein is CASSPTGGRNTIYF.

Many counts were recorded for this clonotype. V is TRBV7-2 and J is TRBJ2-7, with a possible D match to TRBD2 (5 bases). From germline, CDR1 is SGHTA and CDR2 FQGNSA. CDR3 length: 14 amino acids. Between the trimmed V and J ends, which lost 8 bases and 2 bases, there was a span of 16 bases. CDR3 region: CASQRTRATYEQYF. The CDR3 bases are TGTGCCAGCCAGCGCACGAGGGCCACCTACGAGCAGTACTTC.

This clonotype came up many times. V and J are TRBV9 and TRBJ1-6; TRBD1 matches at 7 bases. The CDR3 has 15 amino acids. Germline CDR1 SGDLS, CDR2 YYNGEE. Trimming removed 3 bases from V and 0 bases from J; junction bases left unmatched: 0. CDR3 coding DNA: TGTGCCAGCAGCGCAGGGGGCTCCTATAATTCACCCCTCCACTTT. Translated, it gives CASSAGGSYNSPLHF. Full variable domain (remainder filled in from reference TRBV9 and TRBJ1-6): DSGVTQTPKHLITATGQRVTLRCSPRSGDLSVYWYQQSLDQGLQFLIQYYNGEERAKGNILERFSAQQFPDLHSELNLSSLELGDSALYFCASSAGGSYNSPLHFGNGTRLTVT.

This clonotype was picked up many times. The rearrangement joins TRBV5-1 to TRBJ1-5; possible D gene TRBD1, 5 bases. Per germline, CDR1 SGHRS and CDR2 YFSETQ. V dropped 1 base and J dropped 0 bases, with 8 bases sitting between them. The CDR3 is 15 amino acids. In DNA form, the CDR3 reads TGCGCCAGCAGCTTGTCGGGGGTTAGCAATCAGCCCCAGCATTTT. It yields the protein CASSLSGVSNQPQHF.

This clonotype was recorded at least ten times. The CDR3 spells CASSPTIAGGRNEQFF. The CDR3 DNA reads as TGCGCCAGCAGCCCGACCATAGCGGGGGGCCGCAATGAGCAGTTCTTC. V usage is TRBV5-1 and J usage is TRBJ2-1; the match to TRBD2 covers 10 bases. The V segment lost 4 bases and the J segment 6 bases; nucleotides outside the gene matches: 10. The CDR3 has 16 residues. Germline-derived CDR1 and CDR2 are SGHRS and YFSETQ.

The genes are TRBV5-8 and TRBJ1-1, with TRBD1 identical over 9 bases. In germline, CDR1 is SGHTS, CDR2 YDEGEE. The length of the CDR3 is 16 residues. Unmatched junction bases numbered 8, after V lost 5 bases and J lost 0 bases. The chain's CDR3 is CASSVGTGSVNTEAFF. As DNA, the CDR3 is TGTGCCAGCAGTGTTGGGACAGGGTCGGTGAACACTGAAGCTTTCTTT.

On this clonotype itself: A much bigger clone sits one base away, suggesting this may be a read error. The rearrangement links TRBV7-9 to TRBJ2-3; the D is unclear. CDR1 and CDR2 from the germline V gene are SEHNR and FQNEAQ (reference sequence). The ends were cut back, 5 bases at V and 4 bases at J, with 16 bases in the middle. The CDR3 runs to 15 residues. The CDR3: CASSRGGVLSDTQYF. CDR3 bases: TGTGCCAGCAGCCGCGGTGGGGTACTGTCAGATACGCAGTATTTT.

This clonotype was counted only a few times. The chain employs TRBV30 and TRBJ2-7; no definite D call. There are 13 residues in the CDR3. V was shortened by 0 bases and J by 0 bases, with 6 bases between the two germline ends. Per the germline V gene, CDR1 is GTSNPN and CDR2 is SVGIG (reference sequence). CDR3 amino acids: CAWSVWDSYEQYF. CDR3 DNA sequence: TGTGCCTGGAGTGTATGGGACTCCTACGAGCAGTACTTC.

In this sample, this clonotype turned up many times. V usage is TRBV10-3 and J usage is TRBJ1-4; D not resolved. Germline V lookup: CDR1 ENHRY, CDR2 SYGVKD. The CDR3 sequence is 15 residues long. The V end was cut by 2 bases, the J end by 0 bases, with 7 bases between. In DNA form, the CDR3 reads TGTGCCATCAGTGAGGGAAGTTCAACTAATGAAAAACTGTTTTTT. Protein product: CAISEGSSTNEKLFF.

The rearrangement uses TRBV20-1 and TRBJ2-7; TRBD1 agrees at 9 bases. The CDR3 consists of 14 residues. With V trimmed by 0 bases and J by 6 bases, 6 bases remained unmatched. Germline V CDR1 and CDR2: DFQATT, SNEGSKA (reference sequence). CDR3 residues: CSAREGTGSREQYF. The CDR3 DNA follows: TGCAGTGCTAGAGAAGGGACAGGGTCGCGCGAGCAGTACTTC.

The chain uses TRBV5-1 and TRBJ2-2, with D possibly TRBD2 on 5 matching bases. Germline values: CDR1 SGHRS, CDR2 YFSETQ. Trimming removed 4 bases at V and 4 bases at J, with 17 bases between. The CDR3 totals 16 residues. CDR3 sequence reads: CASSAYGGGCTGELFF. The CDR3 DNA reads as TGCGCCAGCAGCGCCTATGGAGGCGGGTGCACCGGGGAGCTGTTTTTT.

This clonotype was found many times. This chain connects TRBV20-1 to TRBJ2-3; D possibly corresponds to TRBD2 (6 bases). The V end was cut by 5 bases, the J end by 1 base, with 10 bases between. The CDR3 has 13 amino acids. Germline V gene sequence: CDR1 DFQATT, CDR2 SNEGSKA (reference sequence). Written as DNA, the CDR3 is TGCAGTGCTGGGACGGGGGGCACAGATACGCAGTATTTT. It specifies CSAGTGGTDTQYF.

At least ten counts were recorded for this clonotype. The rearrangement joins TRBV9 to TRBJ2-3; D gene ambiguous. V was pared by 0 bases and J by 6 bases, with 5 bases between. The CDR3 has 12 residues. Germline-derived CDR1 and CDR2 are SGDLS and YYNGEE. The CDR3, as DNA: TGTGCCAGCAGCGTAGGGGTGGATACGCAGTATTTT. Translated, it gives CASSVGVDTQYF.

The CDR3 nucleotides read TGCGCCAGCTTTACGGGGGCGACAGGGGCCAACGTCCTGACTTTC. Its protein product is CASFTGATGANVLTF. The V call is TRBV5-1, the J call TRBJ2-6, with D possibly being TRBD1 or TRBD2 (6 bases each). Per the germline V gene, CDR1 is SGHRS and CDR2 is YFSETQ. V was shortened by 7 bases and J by 4 bases, with 15 bases between the two germline ends. The CDR3 runs to 15 residues.